The sample holds a few counts of the clone carrying this T cell receptor (beta chain). These data belong to a study of regulatory T cells in long-lasting Graves disease. Through Arm-PCR of CDR3 regions and iRepertoire HTBI primers, TCR beta libraries were built. Each CDR3 protein is one row after TCRdb ran MiXCR on the multiplex PCR reads. The sample contains 350,000 to 550,000 distinct CDR3 sequences, roughly 15% of which appear only once. Germline loops: CDR1 SGHTA, CDR2 FQGNSA. Trimming left V 2 bases short and J 2 bases short, with 19 bases between. The CDR3 sequence is 18 residues long. The time point denotes: newly diagnosed GD, antithyroid drugs for less than 3 months. PBMC-derived RNA was used for the TCR library. A further study also used this sample, focusing on T cells in Graves' hyperthyroidism and ophthalmopathy.

The sequences come from peripheral blood mononuclear cells (PBMCs), collected at new diagnosis, from a patient treated with antithyroid drugs. The gene calls are TRBV7-2 and TRBJ2-1; possible D gene TRBD2, 6 bases. The clonotype originates from a woman between 45 and 60 years old with Graves disease. The CDR3 nucleotides are TGTGCCAGCAGCTTACCACCGCATAGCGGAAGAGCCTACAATGAGCAGTTCTTC. Residues: CASSLPPHSGRAYNEQFF. The full variable domain, in which reference TRBV7-2 and TRBJ2-1 provide the parts outside the CDR3, is GAGVSQSPSNKVTEKGKDVELRCDPISGHTALYWYRQSLGQGLEFLIYFQGNSAPDKSGLPSDRFSAERTGGSVSTLTIQRTQQEDSAVYLCASSLPPHSGRAYNEQFFGPGTRLTVL.